These 6 T cell receptor beta chains share one sample of origin, sequenced in a study of blood T cells in healthy people across ages. With a J-beta primer mix and a sample-barcoded 5' primer, a second PCR ran about 7 to 12 cycles. Each CDR3 protein gets one entry after TCRdb re-called the 5' RACE reads with MiXCR. This table has hundreds of thousands of distinct CDR3 sequences, 55% to 75% appearing once. The specimen sequenced was blood. The receptors stem from a man in his thirties or forties in good health.

The chain employs TRBV28 and TRBJ1-1; TRBD1 agrees at 7 bases. The CDR3 covers 13 residues. The germline V gene encodes CDR1 MDHEN and CDR2 SYDVKM. Trimming removed 6 bases from V and 3 bases from J; junction bases left unmatched: 4. Here the CDR3 DNA reads TGTGCCAGCAGACCTACAGGGGACACTGAAGCTTTCTTT. It encodes CASRPTGDTEAFF.

This clonotype was recorded a few times. The rearrangement joins TRBV30 to TRBJ2-5, with 9 positions matching TRBD2. Germline CDR1 reads GTSNPN; CDR2 reads SVGIG (reference sequence). The J segment lost 6 bases and the V segment lost 4 bases, leaving 6 bases of the junction unmatched. CDR3 size: 13 residues. CDR3 bases: TGTGCCTGGATCAGAGCGGGAGGAAAGACCCAGTACTTC. Residues: CAWIRAGGKTQYF.

The chain links TRBV3-1 to TRBJ2-1; D might be TRBD1 or TRBD2, each matching 5 bases. From germline, CDR1 is LGHDT and CDR2 YNNKEL (reference sequence). The CDR3 has 13 amino acids. The V and J ends lost 7 bases and 4 bases respectively, with 11 bases between them. The CDR3 DNA follows: TGTGCCAGCACCGTGGGACGGTACAATGAGCAGTTCTTC. This gives the protein CASTVGRYNEQFF.

This sequence joins TRBV25-1 and TRBJ2-5; weak D call: TRBD2 (5 bases). Matching the DNA end better, TRBJ2-7 makes the J call doubtful. The CDR3 totals 15 residues. Germline CDR1 reads MGHDK; CDR2 reads SYGVNS. This chain's CDR3 is CASSDGELGDYEQYF. The CDR3 region has the DNA TGTGCCAGCAGTGACGGGGAATTAGGCGACTACGAGCAGTACTTC.

V and J are TRBV6-6 and TRBJ1-5, with a tentative D call TRBD1 (6 bases). Per germline, CDR1 MNHNY and CDR2 SVGAGI (reference sequence). V shed 6 bases and J shed 4 bases, with 16 bases lying between them. The CDR3 covers 15 residues. This chain's CDR3 is CASRFGGEGNQPQHF. The CDR3 bases are TGTGCCAGCAGGTTTGGGGGCGAAGGTAATCAGCCCCAGCATTTT.

The chain is built from TRBV28 and TRBJ2-3; 10 bases align to TRBD1. Trimming took 5 bases from V and 0 from J; bases not matched to a gene: 2. This CDR3 has 15 amino acids. Germline V lookup: CDR1 MDHEN, CDR2 SYDVKM. For the CDR3, the DNA is TGTGCCAGCAGTCAGGACAGGGGGAGCACAGATACGCAGTATTTT. The encoded protein is CASSQDRGSTDTQYF. The full variable domain, rest sourced from reference TRBV28 and TRBJ2-3, is DVKVTQSSRYLVKRTGEKVFLECVQDMDHENMFWYRQDPGLGLRLIYFSYDVKMKEKGDIPEGYSVSREKKERFSLILESASTNQTSMYLCASSQDRGSTDTQYFGPGTRLTVL.